These 3 T cell receptor beta chains were all obtained from the same sample, sequenced in a study of blood T cell repertoires in COVID-19. TCRdb's copy holds only in-frame clones and misses some; the assay was immunoSEQ multiplex PCR. Here the sample spans 100,000 or so clones, about 88% being singletons. Sequences were obtained from peripheral blood. The receptors here all came from a man aged 45-65 years with active or convalescent COVID-19.

The chain combines TRBV28 with TRBJ1-4, with TRBD1 matching over 9 bases. Germline CDR1 is MDHEN and CDR2 is SYDVKM. The CDR3 runs to 17 residues. The junction had 14 bases not matched to a gene; V was cut back by 5 bases and J by 7 bases. CDR3 bases: TGTGCCAGCAGTCCGGGACAGGGAGCTGTCGGTACTGAAAAACTGTTTTTT. It translates to CASSPGQGAVGTEKLFF.

The genes are TRBV5-6 and TRBJ2-5; TRBD2 matches at 12 bases. The CDR3 spans 15 residues. V trimming: 0 bases; J trimming: 6 bases; junction bases outside the gene matches: 3. Germline CDR1 and CDR2: SGHDT and YYEEEE. The CDR3 region is CASSLATSGGKTQYF. The DNA of the CDR3 is TGTGCCAGCAGCTTGGCCACTAGCGGGGGGAAGACCCAGTACTTC.

CDR3 in amino acids: CATSDFLTSGTDTQYF. The CDR3 bases are TGTGCCACCAGTGATTTTTTGACTAGCGGCACAGATACGCAGTATTTT. This rearrangement joins TRBV24-1 to TRBJ2-3; 8 bases fit TRBD2. The length of the CDR3 is 16 residues. The V segment lost 1 base and the J segment 1 base; nucleotides outside the gene matches: 3. Germline V CDR1 and CDR2: KGHDR, SFDVKD.